One sample yielded the 15 T cell receptor beta chains listed below, sequenced in a study of blood T cell repertoires in COVID-19. The repertoire was sequenced with immunoSEQ multiplex PCR; TCRdb's copy has only in-frame clones and lacks some. The sample lists 150,000 to 200,000 clones, around nine tenths seen once, with about an eighth in the top ten. Sequencing was done on a sample of peripheral blood. These receptors were obtained from a woman in her 70s with COVID-19, enrolled during active disease.

This clone was recorded a few times. The genes are TRBV7-2 and TRBJ2-7; TRBD1 agrees at 8 bases. The germline V gene has CDR1 SGHTA and CDR2 FQGNSA. V lost 2 bases and J lost 3; bases outside the gene matches: 3. This CDR3 has 14 residues. This CDR3 is CASSLFTGGYEQYF. In DNA form, the CDR3 reads TGTGCCAGCAGCTTATTCACAGGGGGCTACGAGCAGTACTTC.

The chain joins TRBV15 to TRBJ2-7; 8 bases line up with TRBD2. Germline V lookup: CDR1 LNHNV, CDR2 YYDKDF (reference sequence). J gave up 4 bases and V 3 bases, and 8 bases lay outside the gene matches. There are 15 residues in the CDR3. For the CDR3, the DNA is TGTGCCACCAGCAGGCCCGGGACTAGTGATTACGAGCAGTACTTC. Its protein product is CATSRPGTSDYEQYF. Using reference TRBV15 and TRBJ2-7 for the parts outside the CDR3, the full variable domain is DAMVIQNPRYQVTQFGKPVTLSCSQTLNHNVMYWYQQKSSQAPKLLFHYYDKDFNNEADTPDNFQSRRPNTSFCFLDIRSPGLGDTAMYLCATSRPGTSDYEQYFGPGTRLTVT.

About this clone: Other DNA sequences in this sample translate to the same CDR3. This chain connects TRBV7-2 to TRBJ2-7; D is uncertain. Germline V CDR1 and CDR2: SGHTA, FQGNSA. Trimming removed 4 bases at V and 0 bases at J, with 4 bases between. The CDR3 covers 12 residues. This CDR3 is CASSSISYEQYF. CDR3 coding DNA: TGTGCCAGCAGCTCCATCTCCTACGAGCAGTACTTC. The full variable domain, with the rest looked up from reference TRBV7-2 and TRBJ2-7, is GAGVSQSPSNKVTEKGKDVELRCDPISGHTALYWYRQSLGQGLEFLIYFQGNSAPDKSGLPSDRFSAERTGGSVSTLTIQRTQQEDSAVYLCASSSISYEQYFGPGTRLTVT.

In this sample, this clone turned up a few times. The J gene is TRBJ2-3, the V gene TRBV30; the D gene is possibly TRBD2 (5 bases). CDR1 GTSNPN and CDR2 SVGIG come from the germline V gene (reference sequence). Trimming removed 4 bases at V and 2 bases at J, with 13 bases between. This CDR3 is built from 14 residues. CDR3 DNA: TGTGCCTGGACCAAACCAGCGGCCACAGATACGCAGTATTTT. Translating gives CAWTKPAATDTQYF.

The chain joins TRBV15 to TRBJ2-7; 10 nucleotides agree with TRBD2. This CDR3 is 14 amino acids long. V lost 1 base, J lost 7 bases, and 4 bases stayed unmatched. Germline V gene sequence: CDR1 LNHNV, CDR2 YYDKDF (reference sequence). The CDR3: CATSRVLAGVEQYF. DNA of the CDR3: TGTGCCACCAGCAGAGTGCTAGCGGGAGTAGAGCAGTACTTC.

This clone was observed a few times. The chain has TRBV10-1 and TRBJ1-2; 7 bases map to TRBD1. Per the germline V gene, CDR1 is WNHNN and CDR2 is SYGVQD (reference sequence). The CDR3 is 15 amino acids. The V and J ends lost 11 bases and 5 bases, in that order; junction bases with no gene match: 17. This chain's CDR3 is CAGTGTVDVRYGYTF. The CDR3 DNA is TGCGCCGGAACCGGGACAGTCGACGTTCGGTATGGCTACACCTTC.

This chain joins TRBV18 and TRBJ2-7, with TRBD2 as a possible D gene (5 bases). Germline values: CDR1 KGHSH, CDR2 LQKENI. Trimming shortened V by 3 bases and J by 3 bases, and 12 bases separated the two germline ends. The CDR3 covers 14 residues. CDR3 coding DNA: TGTGCCAGCTCACCCCCGGGATCCGGCTACGAGCAGTACTTC. Its protein product is CASSPPGSGYEQYF.

The chain combines TRBV10-3 with TRBJ1-2; 8 nucleotides match TRBD1. CDR1 and CDR2 from the germline V gene are ENHRY and SYGVKD. With V trimmed by 3 bases and J by 3 bases, 0 bases remained unmatched. The CDR3 length is 13 residues. The CDR3 protein is CAISEQGDYGYTF. The CDR3 bases are TGTGCCATCAGTGAACAGGGGGACTATGGCTACACCTTC.

The genes are TRBV20-1 and TRBJ2-1; 10 nucleotides agree with TRBD2. The J segment lost 8 bases and the V segment lost 3 bases, leaving 7 bases of the junction unmatched. The CDR3 totals 14 residues. Per the germline V gene, CDR1 is DFQATT and CDR2 is SNEGSKA (reference sequence). The CDR3 loop reads CSASASGRAYEQFF. In DNA, the CDR3 is TGCAGTGCTAGTGCGAGCGGGAGGGCTTATGAGCAGTTCTTC.

The chain uses TRBV4-2 and TRBJ1-1; 8 nucleotides align to TRBD1. Trimming removed 4 bases from V and 1 base from J; junction bases left unmatched: 5. This CDR3 contains 15 residues. Germline loops: CDR1 LGHNA, CDR2 YNFKEQ. This chain's CDR3 is CASSREQGENTEAFF. CDR3 coding DNA: TGTGCCAGCAGCCGGGAACAGGGGGAGAACACTGAAGCTTTCTTT.

The J gene is TRBJ1-5, the V gene TRBV30, with 12 bases fitting TRBD1. CDR1 GTSNPN and CDR2 SVGIG come from the germline V gene (reference sequence). The CDR3 is 16 residues long. The V segment lost 1 base and the J segment 5 bases; nucleotides outside the gene matches: 6. The CDR3 DNA reads as TGTGCCTGGAGTGGGGACAGGGGGCGGTCTGATCAGCCCCAGCATTTT. This codes for CAWSGDRGRSDQPQHF.

This clone was detected a few times. V usage is TRBV19 and J usage is TRBJ2-7; TRBD1 matches 8 bases. The CDR3 is made up of 15 amino acids. With V trimmed by 2 bases and J by 2 bases, 5 bases remained unmatched. Germline lookup yields CDR1 LNHDA and CDR2 SQIVND (reference sequence). The CDR3, as DNA: TGTGCCAGTAGTATAAGGCCAGGGGGCCCCTACGAGCAGTACTTC. Its translation: CASSIRPGGPYEQYF.

The rearrangement uses TRBV7-9 and TRBJ2-5, with TRBD2 as a possible D gene (6 bases). Trimming left V 4 bases short and J 2 bases short, with 11 bases between. The germline CDR1 and CDR2 sequences are SEHNR and FQNEAQ (reference sequence). This CDR3 contains 14 residues. The CDR3 reads CASSSPSVQETQYF. The DNA of the CDR3 is TGTGCCAGCAGCTCTCCTAGCGTTCAAGAGACCCAGTACTTC. Together with reference TRBV7-9 and TRBJ2-5, the CDR3 gives the full variable domain: DTGVSQNPRHKITKRGQNVTFRCDPISEHNRLYWYRQTLGQGPEFLTYFQNEAQLEKSRLLSDRFSAERPKGSFSTLEIQRTEQGDSAMYLCASSSPSVQETQYFGPGTRLLVL.

This clone was recorded once. The chain is built from TRBV28 and TRBJ2-7, with TRBD2 identical over 7 bases. The germline V gene has CDR1 MDHEN and CDR2 SYDVKM. V trimming: 6 bases; J trimming: 3 bases; junction bases outside the gene matches: 11. The CDR3 contains 15 residues. The CDR3 DNA follows: TGTGCCAGCAGCTCGGGGGGAGGGCCTGACTACGAGCAGTACTTC. Amino acids: CASSSGGGPDYEQYF.

The V and J genes are TRBV6-5 and TRBJ2-7; TRBD2 matches at 7 bases. The CDR3 runs 15 residues. CDR1 and CDR2 from the germline V gene are MNHEY and SVGAGI. J was trimmed by 1 base and V by 5 bases; bases with no gene match: 8. The CDR3, as DNA: TGTGCCAGCAGTAAAACTAGCGTAGCATCCTACGAGCAGTACTTC. Translation: CASSKTSVASYEQYF.